A single sample is the source of the 17 T cell receptor beta chains below, sequenced in a study of patients and donors after allogeneic stem cell transplantation. In TCRdb, the RT-PCR reads were re-called with MiXCR into one record per CDR3 protein. This sample yields some 880,000 distinct CDR3 sequences, of which approximately 19% are seen a single time; 5% to 6.5% belongs to the top ten. The sequenced sample was blood, either unsorted or a sorted T cell fraction (not recorded which). The receptors were gathered from a human donor who was either an allogeneic HSCT recipient or a stem cell or donor lymphocyte infusion donor (not recorded which). It is not recorded whose cells these are; they may come from a transplant donor.

This clonotype was seen a handful of times. The rearrangement links TRBV20-1 to TRBJ1-6; possibly TRBD1 for D (6 bases). CDR1 and CDR2 (germline): DFQATT, SNEGSKA (reference sequence). V dropped 0 bases and J dropped 10 bases, with 10 bases sitting between them. This CDR3 is built from 13 residues. Here the CDR3 DNA reads TGCAGTGCTAGAGATAGGGGGGAGTCACCCCTCCACTTT. This translates into CSARDRGESPLHF.

There are a few counts of this clonotype. The chain carries TRBV20-1 and TRBJ2-7, with TRBD2 as a possible D gene (5 bases). The V end was cut by 3 bases, the J end by 2 bases, with 11 bases between. The CDR3 runs 13 residues. CDR1 is DFQATT and CDR2 is SNEGSKA in the germline V gene (reference sequence). CDR3 in amino acids: CSASEGVAYEQYF. The CDR3 region has the DNA TGCAGTGCTAGTGAGGGTGTGGCCTACGAGCAGTACTTC.

This clonotype was detected only a few times. V usage is TRBV5-1 and J usage is TRBJ1-1; TRBD1 matches 8 bases. Germline V lookup: CDR1 SGHRS, CDR2 YFSETQ. This CDR3 region has 13 residues. Trimming removed 2 bases from V and 6 bases from J; junction bases left unmatched: 3. CDR3 coding DNA: TGCGCCAGCAGCTTCGACAGGGGCCCTGAAGCTTTCTTT. Translation gives CASSFDRGPEAFF.

This clonotype turned up a few times. V gene TRBV2 combines with J gene TRBJ2-3; no clear D gene. The CDR3 sequence is 13 residues long. Germline CDR1 and CDR2: SNHLY and FYNNEI. V was trimmed by 6 bases and J by 11 bases, leaving 18 bases between them. The CDR3 nucleotides are TGTGCCAGCAGCCCGTTGGGCGGCCTGGGGCAGTATTTT. Translating gives CASSPLGGLGQYF.

This clonotype was counted a few times. The chain has TRBV5-5 and TRBJ2-2; TRBD1 agrees at 9 bases. The CDR3 runs 17 residues. Unmatched junction bases numbered 10, after V lost 0 bases and J lost 7 bases. Germline V gene data show CDR1 as SGHKS and CDR2 as YYEKEE (reference sequence). CDR3 residues: CASSLVTGTGSHGELFF. The CDR3 DNA is TGTGCCAGCAGCTTGGTTACCGGGACAGGGAGTCACGGGGAGCTGTTTTTT.

The chain has TRBV6-1 and TRBJ2-5, with 9 bases fitting TRBD2. The junction had 5 bases not matched to a gene; V was cut back by 7 bases and J by 5 bases. The CDR3 extends over 13 amino acids. Germline V gene sequence: CDR1 MNHNS, CDR2 SASEGT. The CDR3 reads CASTRTSAETQYF. CDR3 DNA sequence: TGTGCCAGCACCCGGACTAGCGCCGAGACCCAGTACTTC.

The V call is TRBV4-1, the J call TRBJ1-1; D is uncertain. The CDR3 is 13 amino acids. Trimming took off 2 bases at V and 6 bases at J, with 10 bases between the two ends. In germline, CDR1 is MGHRA, CDR2 YSYEKL. CDR3 bases: TGCGCCAGCAGCCAAAGTCTAGTTCCTGAAGCTTTCTTT. This encodes CASSQSLVPEAFF.

This chain joins TRBV24-1 and TRBJ2-3; 8 nucleotides match TRBD2. Germline V gene data show CDR1 as KGHDR and CDR2 as SFDVKD. This CDR3 spans 17 amino acids. With 3 bases clipped from V and 8 bases from J, the junction kept 15 bases outside the gene matches. The CDR3 here is CATSDPASGPRGSTQYF. Written as DNA, the CDR3 is TGTGCCACCAGTGATCCCGCTAGCGGGCCGCGGGGGAGTACGCAGTATTTT.

This clonotype was recorded many times. V is TRBV12-3 or TRBV12-4 and J is TRBJ1-6; tentatively, D is TRBD1 (5 bases). The ends were cut back, 3 bases at V and 9 bases at J, with 15 bases in the middle. The CDR3 totals 15 residues. The CDR3 DNA is TGTGCCAGCAGTTTCCCCCCCGGGGCTATTTCACCCCTCCACTTT. Amino acid sequence: CASSFPPGAISPLHF.

This clonotype was detected a few times. This chain joins TRBV12-3 or TRBV12-4 and TRBJ2-6, with D possibly matching TRBD1 (5 bases). This CDR3 is 16 amino acids long. The V end lost 7 bases, the J end lost 3 bases, and 16 bases lay between the germline ends. As DNA, the CDR3 is TGTGCCAGCACCCAAGGGGTGGGAAGTGGGGCCAACGTCCTGACTTTC. It translates to CASTQGVGSGANVLTF.

This chain joins TRBV4-2 and TRBJ2-5; TRBD1 matches at 7 bases. V shed 1 base, J shed 1 base, and the junction held 6 bases outside the gene matches. This CDR3 has 16 residues. Germline V gene data show CDR1 as LGHNA and CDR2 as YNFKEQ. CDR3 coding DNA: TGTGCCAGCAGCCAAGGCGTTGGGACAGTCCAAGAGACCCAGTACTTC. This codes for CASSQGVGTVQETQYF.

There are a few counts of this clonotype. The V call is TRBV27, the J call TRBJ2-5, with no clear D. Germline V CDR1 and CDR2: MNHEY, SMNVEV (reference sequence). This CDR3 region has 13 residues. V lost 4 bases, J lost 7 bases, and 13 bases lay in between. The CDR3 sequence is CASSYMTRGTQYF. Written as DNA, the CDR3 is TGTGCCAGCAGTTATATGACCCGTGGGACCCAGTACTTC.

This clonotype showed up just a few times. V is TRBV12-3 or TRBV12-4 and J is TRBJ1-4; D is possibly TRBD1 (6 bases). V was cut by 6 bases and J by 5 bases, with 16 bases left in between. The CDR3 has 15 amino acids. CDR3 DNA: TGTGCCAGCAGCTATCTACAGGGCGAGAATGAAAAACTGTTTTTT. This translates into CASSYLQGENEKLFF.

The genes are TRBV4-3 and TRBJ2-3; 8 bases fit TRBD1. CDR1 is LGHNA, CDR2 YSLEER, per germline. The CDR3 is 14 residues long. J lost 5 bases, V lost 0 bases, and 1 base had no gene match. The CDR3 region is CASSQDTGGDTQYF. The DNA of the CDR3 is TGCGCCAGCAGCCAAGACACAGGGGGAGATACGCAGTATTTT.

This clonotype was counted between two and nine times. For the CDR3, the DNA is TGTGCCAGCAGCCCCAGGGCCCTGGCTGGAGATGAAAAACTGTTTTTT. This codes for CASSPRALAGDEKLFF. This chain uses TRBV9 with TRBJ1-4; possibly TRBD1 for D (5 bases). This CDR3 is 16 amino acids long. V lost 4 bases to trimming and J lost 6 bases, with 19 bases between them. The germline V gene has CDR1 SGDLS and CDR2 YYNGEE.

This clonotype was seen more than once but under ten times. J is TRBJ2-3 and V is TRBV3-1; D might be TRBD1 or TRBD2, each matching 5 bases. Germline assignment: CDR1 LGHDT and CDR2 YNNKEL (reference sequence). Trimming pared 10 bases from V and 3 bases from J, leaving 11 bases between. This CDR3 region has 12 residues. Written as DNA, the CDR3 is TGTGCCACCCTCGGGGCAACAGATACGCAGTATTTT. Its translation is CATLGATDTQYF.

This clonotype was observed a handful of times. The rearrangement links TRBV12-3 or TRBV12-4 to TRBJ1-1; D remains ambiguous. The CDR3 sequence is 15 residues long. The ends were cut back, 0 bases at V and 0 bases at J, with 8 bases in the middle. DNA for the CDR3: TGTGCCAGCAGTTTAGCCGAGAACATGAACACTGAAGCTTTCTTT. This translates into CASSLAENMNTEAFF.